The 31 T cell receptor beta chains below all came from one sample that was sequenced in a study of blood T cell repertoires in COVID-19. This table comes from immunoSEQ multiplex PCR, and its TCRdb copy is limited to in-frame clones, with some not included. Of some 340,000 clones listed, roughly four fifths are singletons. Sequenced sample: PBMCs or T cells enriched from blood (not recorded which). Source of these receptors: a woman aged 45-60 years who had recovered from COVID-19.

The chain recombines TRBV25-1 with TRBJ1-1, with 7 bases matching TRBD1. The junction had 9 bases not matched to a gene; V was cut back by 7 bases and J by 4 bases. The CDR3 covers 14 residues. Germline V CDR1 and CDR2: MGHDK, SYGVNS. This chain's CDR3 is CASTQTGRSTEAFF. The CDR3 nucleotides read TGTGCCAGCACTCAGACAGGGAGGAGCACTGAAGCTTTCTTT.

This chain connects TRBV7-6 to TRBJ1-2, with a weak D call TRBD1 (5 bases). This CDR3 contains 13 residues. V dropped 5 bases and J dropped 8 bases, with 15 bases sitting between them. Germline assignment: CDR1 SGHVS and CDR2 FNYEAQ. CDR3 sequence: CASSPGLQGGYTF. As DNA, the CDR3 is TGTGCCAGCAGCCCGGGACTCCAGGGCGGCTACACCTTC.

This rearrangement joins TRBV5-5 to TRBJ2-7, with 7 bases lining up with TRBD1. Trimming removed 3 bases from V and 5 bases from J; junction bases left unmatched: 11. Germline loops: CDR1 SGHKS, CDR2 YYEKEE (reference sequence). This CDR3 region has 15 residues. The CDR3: CASSYQTGMAHEQYF. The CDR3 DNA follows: TGTGCCAGCAGCTACCAGACAGGGATGGCCCACGAGCAGTACTTC.

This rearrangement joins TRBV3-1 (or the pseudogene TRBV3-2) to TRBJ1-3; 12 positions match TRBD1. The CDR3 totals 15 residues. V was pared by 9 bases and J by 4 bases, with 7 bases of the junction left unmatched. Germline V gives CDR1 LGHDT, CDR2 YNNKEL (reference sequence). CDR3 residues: CASAFGTGGGNTIYF. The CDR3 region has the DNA TGTGCCAGTGCTTTTGGGACAGGGGGCGGAAACACCATATATTTT.

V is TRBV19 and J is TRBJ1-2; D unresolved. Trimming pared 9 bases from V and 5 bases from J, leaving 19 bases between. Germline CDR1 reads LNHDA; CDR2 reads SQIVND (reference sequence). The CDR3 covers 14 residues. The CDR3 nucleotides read TGTGCCAGCACTGGCAGTCTTGACTCATATGGCTACACCTTC. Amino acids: CASTGSLDSYGYTF.

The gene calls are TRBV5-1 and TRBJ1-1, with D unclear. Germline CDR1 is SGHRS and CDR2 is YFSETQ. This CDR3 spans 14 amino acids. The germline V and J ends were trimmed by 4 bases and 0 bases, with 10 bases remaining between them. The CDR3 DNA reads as TGCGCCAGCAGCCCCCGGACTGTGAACACTGAAGCTTTCTTT. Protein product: CASSPRTVNTEAFF.

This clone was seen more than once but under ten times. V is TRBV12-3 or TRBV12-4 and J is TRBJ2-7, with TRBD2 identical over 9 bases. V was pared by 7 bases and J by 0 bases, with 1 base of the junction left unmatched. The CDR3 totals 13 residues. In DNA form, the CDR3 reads TGTGCCAGCAATAGCGGGAGCTCCTACGAGCAGTACTTC. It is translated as CASNSGSSYEQYF.

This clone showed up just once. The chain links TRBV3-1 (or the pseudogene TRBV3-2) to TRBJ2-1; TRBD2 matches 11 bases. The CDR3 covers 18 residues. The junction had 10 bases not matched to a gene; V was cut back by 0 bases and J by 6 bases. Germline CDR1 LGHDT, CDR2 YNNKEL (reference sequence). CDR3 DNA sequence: TGTGCCAGCAGCCAAGATCAAAGGGGACTAGCGGAGATCAATGAGCAGTTCTTC. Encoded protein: CASSQDQRGLAEINEQFF.

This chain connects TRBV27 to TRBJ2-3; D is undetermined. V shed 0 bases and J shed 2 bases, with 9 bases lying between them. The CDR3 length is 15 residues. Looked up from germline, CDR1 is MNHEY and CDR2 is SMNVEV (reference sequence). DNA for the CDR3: TGTGCCAGCAGTTTATCGTCGGCGGACACAGATACGCAGTATTTT. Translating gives CASSLSSADTDTQYF.

CDR3 sequence (DNA): TGTGCCAGCAGTGGACCGGACAGGGGGCCCCAGACCACTGAAGCTTTCTTT. Encoded protein: CASSGPDRGPQTTEAFF. The rearrangement joins TRBV6-1 to TRBJ1-1, with TRBD1 matching over 11 bases. J lost 4 bases, V lost 4 bases, and 11 bases had no gene match. The CDR3 spans 17 residues. The germline V gene has CDR1 MNHNS and CDR2 SASEGT.

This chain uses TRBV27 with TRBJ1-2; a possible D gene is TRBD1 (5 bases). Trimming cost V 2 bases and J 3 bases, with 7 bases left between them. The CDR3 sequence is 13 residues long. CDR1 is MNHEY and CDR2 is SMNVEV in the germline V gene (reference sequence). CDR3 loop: CASSLRGDYGYTF. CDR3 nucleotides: TGTGCCAGCAGTTTAAGGGGCGACTATGGCTACACCTTC.

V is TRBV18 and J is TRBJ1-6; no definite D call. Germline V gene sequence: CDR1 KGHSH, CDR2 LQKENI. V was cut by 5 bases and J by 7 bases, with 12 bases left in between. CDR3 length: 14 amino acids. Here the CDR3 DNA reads TGTGCCAGCTCATACCGGGTCCCAAATTCACCCCTCCACTTT. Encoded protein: CASSYRVPNSPLHF.

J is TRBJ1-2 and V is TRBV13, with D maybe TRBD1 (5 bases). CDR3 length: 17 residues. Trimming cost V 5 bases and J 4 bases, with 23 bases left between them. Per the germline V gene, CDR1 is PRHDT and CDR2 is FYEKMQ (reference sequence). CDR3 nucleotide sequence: TGTGCCAGCAGCCGGGGGGGTCAGTCCAGGACTTTCTATGGCTACACCTTC. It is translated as CASSRGGQSRTFYGYTF.

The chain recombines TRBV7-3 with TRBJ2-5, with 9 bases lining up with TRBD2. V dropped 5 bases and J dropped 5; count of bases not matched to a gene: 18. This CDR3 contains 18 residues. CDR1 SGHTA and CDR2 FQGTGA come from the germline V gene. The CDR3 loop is CASSPPGLGGGAGETQYF. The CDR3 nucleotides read TGTGCCAGCAGCCCCCCCGGCCTTGGCGGGGGGGCCGGGGAGACCCAGTACTTC. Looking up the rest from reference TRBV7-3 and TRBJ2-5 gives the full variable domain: GAGVSQTPSNKVTEKGKYVELRCDPISGHTALYWYRQSLGQGPEFLIYFQGTGAADDSGLPNDRFFAVRPEGSVSTLKIQRTERGDSAVYLCASSPPGLGGGAGETQYFGPGTRLLVL.

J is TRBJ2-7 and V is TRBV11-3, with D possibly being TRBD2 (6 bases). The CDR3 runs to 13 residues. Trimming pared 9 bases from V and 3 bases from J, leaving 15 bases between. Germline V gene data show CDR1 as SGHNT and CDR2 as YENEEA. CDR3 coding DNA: TGTGCCAGTTCGGGACTCTGGGACTACGAGCAGTACTTC. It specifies CASSGLWDYEQYF. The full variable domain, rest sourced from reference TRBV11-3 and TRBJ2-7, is EAGVVQSPRYKIIEKKQPVAFWCNPISGHNTLYWYLQNLGQGPELLIRYENEEAVDDSQLPKDRFSAERLKGVDSTLKIQPAELGDSAVYLCASSGLWDYEQYFGPGTRLTVT.

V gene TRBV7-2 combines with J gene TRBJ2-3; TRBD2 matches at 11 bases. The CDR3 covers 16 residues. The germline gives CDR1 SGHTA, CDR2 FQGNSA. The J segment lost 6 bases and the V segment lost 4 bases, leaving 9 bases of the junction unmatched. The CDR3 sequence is CASSSPGLAGGDTQYF. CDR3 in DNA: TGTGCCAGCAGCTCCCCGGGGCTAGCGGGAGGTGATACGCAGTATTTT.

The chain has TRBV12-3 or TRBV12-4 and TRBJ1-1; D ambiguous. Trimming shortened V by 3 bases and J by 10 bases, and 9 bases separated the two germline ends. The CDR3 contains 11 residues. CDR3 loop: CASSFRQGAFF. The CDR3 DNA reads TGTGCCAGCAGTTTTAGACAAGGAGCTTTCTTT.

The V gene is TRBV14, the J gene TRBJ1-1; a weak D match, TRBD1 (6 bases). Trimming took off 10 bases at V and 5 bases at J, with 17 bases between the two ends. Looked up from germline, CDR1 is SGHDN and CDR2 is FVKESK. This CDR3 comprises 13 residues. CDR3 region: CATTRTGRTEAFF. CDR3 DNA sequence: TGTGCCACCACAAGAACAGGGAGAACTGAAGCTTTCTTT.

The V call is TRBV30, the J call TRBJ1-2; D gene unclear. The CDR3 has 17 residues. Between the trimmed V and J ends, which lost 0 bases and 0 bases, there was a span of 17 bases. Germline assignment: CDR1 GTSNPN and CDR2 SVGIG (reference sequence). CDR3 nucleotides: TGTGCCTGGAGTGTAAAATTCGAGGGTAGAGCTAACTATGGCTACACCTTC. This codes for CAWSVKFEGRANYGYTF.

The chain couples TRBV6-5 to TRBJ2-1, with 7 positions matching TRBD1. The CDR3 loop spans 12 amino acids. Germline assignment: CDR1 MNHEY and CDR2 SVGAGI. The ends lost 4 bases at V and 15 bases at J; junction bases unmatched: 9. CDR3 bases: TGTGCCAGCAGTTCCGCCGGGACAGCGGTGTTCTTC. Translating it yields CASSSAGTAVFF.

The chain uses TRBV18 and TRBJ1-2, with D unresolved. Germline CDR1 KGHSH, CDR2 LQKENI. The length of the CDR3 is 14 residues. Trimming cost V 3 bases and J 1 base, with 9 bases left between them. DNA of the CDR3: TGTGCCAGCTCACCCGAACAAAGTAACTATGGCTACACCTTC. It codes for CASSPEQSNYGYTF.

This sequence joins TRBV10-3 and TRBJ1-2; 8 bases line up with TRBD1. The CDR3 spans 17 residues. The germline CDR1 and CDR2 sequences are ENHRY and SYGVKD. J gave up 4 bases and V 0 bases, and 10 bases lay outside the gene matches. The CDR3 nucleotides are TGTGCCATCAGTGAGTCAATCGGACAGGGTCGAAGCTATGGCTACACCTTC. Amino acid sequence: CAISESIGQGRSYGYTF.

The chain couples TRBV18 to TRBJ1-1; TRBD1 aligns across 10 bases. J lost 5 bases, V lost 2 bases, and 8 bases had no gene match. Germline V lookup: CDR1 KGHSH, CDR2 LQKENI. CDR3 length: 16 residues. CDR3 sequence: CASSPRTGGLGTEAFF. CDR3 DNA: TGTGCCAGCTCACCAAGGACAGGGGGATTAGGGACTGAAGCTTTCTTT.

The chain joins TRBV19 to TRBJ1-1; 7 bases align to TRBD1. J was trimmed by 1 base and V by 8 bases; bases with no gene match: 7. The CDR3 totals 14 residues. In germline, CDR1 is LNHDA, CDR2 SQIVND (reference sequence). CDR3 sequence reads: CASLEGQTNTEAFF. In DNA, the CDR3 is TGTGCCAGTCTCGAGGGACAGACGAACACTGAAGCTTTCTTT.

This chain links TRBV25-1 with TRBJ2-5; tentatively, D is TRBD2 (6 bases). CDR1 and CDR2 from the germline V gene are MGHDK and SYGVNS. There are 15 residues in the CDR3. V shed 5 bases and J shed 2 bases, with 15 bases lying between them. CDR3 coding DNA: TGTGCCAGCAGTAATTTCGGGGGATATCAAGAGACCCAGTACTTC. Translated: CASSNFGGYQETQYF.

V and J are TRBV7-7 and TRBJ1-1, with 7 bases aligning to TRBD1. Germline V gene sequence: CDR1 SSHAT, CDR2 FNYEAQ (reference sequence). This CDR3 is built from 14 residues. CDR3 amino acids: CAVRSHAGGTEAFF. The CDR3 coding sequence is TGTGCTGTTAGGTCGCATGCAGGGGGCACTGAAGCTTTCTTT. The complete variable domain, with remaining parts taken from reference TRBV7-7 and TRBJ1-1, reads GAGVSQSPRYKVTKRGQDVTLRCDPISSHATLYWYQQALGQGPEFLTYFNYEAQPDKSGLPSDRFSAERPEGSISTLTIQRTEQRDSAMYRCAVRSHAGGTEAFFGQGTRLTVV.

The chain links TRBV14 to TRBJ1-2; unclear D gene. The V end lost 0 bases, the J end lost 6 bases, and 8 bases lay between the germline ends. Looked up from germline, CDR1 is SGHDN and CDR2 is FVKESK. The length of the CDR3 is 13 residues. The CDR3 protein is CASSQDGLHGYTF. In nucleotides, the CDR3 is TGTGCCAGCAGCCAAGACGGGTTACATGGCTACACCTTC.

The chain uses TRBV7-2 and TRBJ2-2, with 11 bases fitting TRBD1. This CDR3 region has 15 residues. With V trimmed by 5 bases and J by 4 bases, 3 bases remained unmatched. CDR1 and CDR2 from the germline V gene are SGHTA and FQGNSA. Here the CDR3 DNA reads TGTGCCAGCAGCCAGGACAGGGGGCTCACCGGGGAGCTGTTTTTT. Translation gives CASSQDRGLTGELFF.

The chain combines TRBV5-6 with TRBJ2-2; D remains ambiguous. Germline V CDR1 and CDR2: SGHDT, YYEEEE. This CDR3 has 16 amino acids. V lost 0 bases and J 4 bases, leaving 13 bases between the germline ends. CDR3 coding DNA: TGTGCCAGCAGCTTGGCCGGAGTTTCGAGCACCGGGGAGCTGTTTTTT. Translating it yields CASSLAGVSSTGELFF.

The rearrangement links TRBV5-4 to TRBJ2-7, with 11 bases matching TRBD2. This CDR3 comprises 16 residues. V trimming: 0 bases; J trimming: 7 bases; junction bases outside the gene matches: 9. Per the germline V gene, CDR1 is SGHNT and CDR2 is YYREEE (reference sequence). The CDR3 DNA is TGTGCCAGCAGCTTGGAACTAGCGGGAGCGGTTCTGGAGCAGTACTTC. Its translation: CASSLELAGAVLEQYF.

CDR3 bases: TGTGCCAGTTGTCGGGGGGTCCCCTATGGCTACACCTTC. This sequence encodes CASCRGVPYGYTF. V usage is TRBV19 and J usage is TRBJ1-2; the D gene is possibly TRBD1 (5 bases). Trimming removed 8 bases at V and 4 bases at J, with 14 bases between. CDR3 length equals 13 residues. Germline values: CDR1 LNHDA, CDR2 SQIVND (reference sequence).